This T cell receptor (beta chain) was retrieved from a study of blood T cell repertoires in COVID-19. This table comes from immunoSEQ multiplex PCR, and its TCRdb copy is limited to in-frame clones, with some not included. The sample lists over 250,000 clones; roughly 91% were seen once. Trimming removed 2 bases at V and 10 bases at J, with 12 bases between. Germline CDR1 and CDR2: MDHEN and SYDVKM. The length of the CDR3 is 13 residues. The chain uses TRBV28 and TRBJ2-1; no firm D call. The clonotype originates from a woman between 55 and 75 years old who had recovered from COVID-19. The material sequenced was PBMCs or T cells enriched from blood (not recorded which). CDR3 residues: CASSLGAVREQFF. Here the CDR3 DNA reads TGTGCCAGCAGTTTAGGCGCGGTACGAGAGCAGTTCTTC.